These 27 T cell receptor beta chains share one sample of origin, sequenced in a study of early T cells in non-severe SARS-CoV-2 infection. Each CDR3 protein gets one entry after TCRdb re-called the 5' RACE reads with MiXCR. Of about 52,000 distinct CDR3 sequences in the sample, around 10% were seen once. Material: whole blood. These receptor sequences come from an adult who was a healthcare worker with PCR-confirmed SARS-CoV-2 infection or an uninfected control (not recorded which).

This clonotype was seen only a few times. The chain couples TRBV3-1 to TRBJ2-4, with D possibly TRBD1 on 5 matching bases. Germline assignment: CDR1 LGHDT and CDR2 YNNKEL (reference sequence). CDR3 size: 15 residues. V gave up 5 bases and J gave up 9 bases, with 20 bases separating them. The CDR3 region has the DNA TGTGCCAGCAGCTTGCGTGGACAAGGGGATACCATTCAGTACTTC. It encodes CASSLRGQGDTIQYF.

This clonotype was counted at least ten times. V gene TRBV6-1 combines with J gene TRBJ2-7, with 9 bases lining up with TRBD1. The CDR3 length is 15 residues. The J segment lost 5 bases and the V segment lost 5 bases, leaving 10 bases of the junction unmatched. The V gene's germline CDR1 is MNHNS and CDR2 SASEGT. This CDR3 reads CASSTPGQGTDEQYF. The CDR3 DNA sequence: TGTGCCAGCAGTACTCCGGGACAGGGAACCGACGAGCAGTACTTC.

This clonotype was observed a few times. The chain employs TRBV4-2 and TRBJ2-3; maybe TRBD2 (6 bases). This CDR3 is 17 amino acids long. CDR1 is LGHNA and CDR2 is YNFKEQ in the germline V gene. V lost 0 bases to trimming and J lost 1 base, with 14 bases between them. CDR3 sequence (DNA): TGTGCCAGCAGCCAAGACGGTCGGGAGATTGGCACAGATACGCAGTATTTT. It specifies CASSQDGREIGTDTQYF.

The chain recombines TRBV29-1 with TRBJ2-2, with 11 positions matching TRBD1. V was clipped by 6 bases and J by 3 bases; unmatched bases: 12. The CDR3 runs 17 residues. Germline CDR1 reads SQVTM; CDR2 reads ANQGSEA. Written as DNA, the CDR3 is TGCAGCGTAACCGGGACAGGGGGTGTAAAGGACACCGGGGAGCTGTTTTTT. It codes for CSVTGTGGVKDTGELFF.

This clonotype was observed a handful of times. The V gene is TRBV28, the J gene TRBJ1-5; D not certain. Trimming removed 6 bases at V and 4 bases at J, with 22 bases between. The CDR3 is 17 amino acids. Germline V CDR1 and CDR2: MDHEN, SYDVKM. The DNA for the CDR3 is TGTGCCAGCAGCAGAAGGGAGGGAGACGTCAGGAATCAGCCCCAGCATTTT. As protein: CASSRREGDVRNQPQHF.

This clonotype appeared a few times. The chain is built from TRBV7-9 and TRBJ2-7; 9 bases map to TRBD1. Germline CDR1 SEHNR, CDR2 FQNEAQ (reference sequence). The CDR3 totals 15 residues. V lost 4 bases to trimming and J lost 2 bases; unmatched junction nucleotides: 6. Written as DNA, the CDR3 is TGTGCCAGCAGCTGGGGGACAGGGTTCACCTACGAGCAGTACTTC. Residues: CASSWGTGFTYEQYF.

This clonotype was found many times. The rearrangement uses TRBV6-6 and TRBJ2-6; D might be TRBD1 (6 bases). V lost 6 bases to trimming and J lost 0 bases, with 9 bases between them. The CDR3 spans 15 residues. Germline loops: CDR1 MNHNY, CDR2 SVGAGI (reference sequence). Written as DNA, the CDR3 is TGTGCCAGCAGGAAACAGGGCTCTGGGGCCAACGTCCTGACTTTC. It yields the protein CASRKQGSGANVLTF.

This clonotype was detected ten times or more. The rearrangement links TRBV29-1 to TRBJ1-2; the D is unclear. The germline V and J ends were trimmed by 2 bases and 6 bases, with 4 bases remaining between them. Germline CDR1 and CDR2: SQVTM and ANQGSEA. This CDR3 has 10 residues. The CDR3: CSVESNGYTF. In DNA, the CDR3 is TGCAGCGTTGAAAGCAATGGCTACACCTTC.

This clonotype has a handful of counts. The CDR3 region is CASSSNRVTGTEAFF. Written as DNA, the CDR3 is TGTGCCAGCAGCTCCAACAGGGTTACAGGCACTGAAGCTTTCTTT. The gene calls are TRBV5-4 and TRBJ1-1, with D possibly matching TRBD1 (6 bases). CDR3 length: 15 residues. Germline CDR1 SGHNT, CDR2 YYREEE (reference sequence). Trimming took off 3 bases at V and 4 bases at J, with 16 bases between the two ends.

There are a few counts of this clonotype. This chain uses TRBV11-2 with TRBJ1-3; no clear D. The CDR3 sequence is 12 residues long. CDR1 is SGHAT and CDR2 is FQNNGV in the germline V gene. V was cut by 4 bases and J by 4 bases, with 5 bases left in between. CDR3 residues: CASSWEGNTIYF. CDR3 in DNA: TGTGCCAGCAGCTGGGAAGGAAACACCATATATTTT.

This clonotype was found many times. The chain couples TRBV28 to TRBJ2-2; the D gene could be TRBD1 or TRBD2 (5 bases each). V lost 8 bases to trimming and J lost 3 bases, with 13 bases between them. Germline CDR1 and CDR2: MDHEN and SYDVKM. The CDR3 consists of 14 residues. This CDR3 reads CASLGPRDTGELFF. The CDR3 nucleotides read TGTGCCAGCCTGGGGCCGAGGGACACCGGGGAGCTGTTTTTT. The whole variable domain, remainder taken from reference TRBV28 and TRBJ2-2, is DVKVTQSSRYLVKRTGEKVFLECVQDMDHENMFWYRQDPGLGLRLIYFSYDVKMKEKGDIPEGYSVSREKKERFSLILESASTNQTSMYLCASLGPRDTGELFFGEGSRLTVL.

This rearrangement joins TRBV6-1 to TRBJ1-5, with D unclear. Trimming pared 8 bases from V and 1 base from J, leaving 6 bases between. The CDR3 totals 12 residues. Germline-derived CDR1 and CDR2 are MNHNS and SASEGT. In DNA, the CDR3 is TGTGCCAGCTCGCCCAGCAATCAGCCCCAGCATTTT. It is translated as CASSPSNQPQHF.

V usage is TRBV29-1 and J usage is TRBJ2-3; D is uncertain. This CDR3 contains 11 residues. Germline V gene lookup returns CDR1 SQVTM and CDR2 ANQGSEA. V was cut by 8 bases and J by 0 bases, with 6 bases left in between. The chain's CDR3 is CSNRSTDTQYF. The CDR3 DNA follows: TGCAGCAACCGTAGCACAGATACGCAGTATTTT.

V usage is TRBV2 and J usage is TRBJ2-7, with 10 bases lining up with TRBD1. The CDR3 is 15 amino acids. Germline CDR1 is SNHLY and CDR2 is FYNNEI. The junction had 3 bases not matched to a gene; V was cut back by 3 bases and J by 1 base. Written as DNA, the CDR3 is TGTGCCAGCAGTGAGTGGACAGGGGGTTCCTACGAGCAGTACTTC. As protein: CASSEWTGGSYEQYF. Filled out from reference TRBV2 and TRBJ2-7, the complete variable domain reads EPEVTQTPSHQVTQMGQEVILRCVPISNHLYFYWYRQILGQKVEFLVSFYNNEISEKSEIFDDQFSVERPDGSNFTLKIRSTKLEDSAMYFCASSEWTGGSYEQYFGPGTRLTVT.

To note about this clonotype: An end of the junction differs from the germline gene, which may be a read error. The chain has TRBV2 and TRBJ2-1; weak D call: TRBD2 (6 bases). Per the germline V gene, CDR1 is SNHLY and CDR2 is FYNNEI. The CDR3 totals 12 residues. CDR3 nucleotides: TGTGCCAGCAGCGGTAGCGGACTTGAGCACTTCTTC. As protein: CASSGSGLEHFF.

This sequence joins TRBV28 and TRBJ1-1; 9 bases map to TRBD1. CDR1 and CDR2 (germline): MDHEN, SYDVKM. V shed 7 bases and J 2 bases; nucleotides not matched to a gene: 11. CDR3 length: 16 residues. The CDR3: CASTGAQGARNTEAFF. In DNA form, the CDR3 reads TGTGCCAGCACGGGGGCACAGGGGGCCCGAAACACTGAAGCTTTCTTT.

CDR3 bases: TGCGCCAGCGCGACTAGCGGGAGTGAGGCAGATACGCAGTATTTT. Its protein product is CASATSGSEADTQYF. The chain joins TRBV5-1 to TRBJ2-3; 12 bases are shared with TRBD2. Looked up from germline, CDR1 is SGHRS and CDR2 is YFSETQ. There are 15 residues in the CDR3. The ends lost 7 bases at V and 4 bases at J; junction bases unmatched: 7.

This clonotype was seen a handful of times. The chain couples TRBV28 to TRBJ2-7, with D unclear. Trimming cost V 2 bases and J 7 bases, with 15 bases left between them. Per the germline V gene, CDR1 is MDHEN and CDR2 is SYDVKM. This CDR3 has 14 amino acids. CDR3 DNA: TGTGCCAGCAGTTTAGTGGCCATCTCCCGTGAGCAGTACTTC. The encoded protein is CASSLVAISREQYF.

In its sample, this clonotype was seen many times. This chain uses TRBV11-2 with TRBJ2-1; TRBD2 matches 11 bases. The V and J ends lost 7 bases and 0 bases, in that order; junction bases with no gene match: 5. The CDR3 is made up of 16 amino acids. Germline assignment: CDR1 SGHAT and CDR2 FQNNGV. The CDR3 DNA sequence: TGTGCCAGCACGGGACTAGCGGCAAGCTCCTACAATGAGCAGTTCTTC. This translates into CASTGLAASSYNEQFF.

The chain combines TRBV6-1 with TRBJ2-2; D remains unclear. The V end lost 3 bases, the J end lost 0 bases, and 8 bases lay between the germline ends. The germline CDR1 and CDR2 sequences are MNHNS and SASEGT. This CDR3 is built from 15 residues. This chain's CDR3 is CASSERQTNTGELFF. The CDR3 DNA sequence: TGTGCCAGCAGTGAGAGGCAGACGAACACCGGGGAGCTGTTTTTT.

This clonotype showed up many times. The CDR3 region is CASSQGYGYTF. In nucleotides, the CDR3 is TGTGCCAGCAGCCAAGGCTATGGCTACACCTTC. The chain couples TRBV3-1 to TRBJ1-2; D call uncertain. The CDR3 spans 11 residues. V dropped 1 base and J dropped 4 bases, with 1 base sitting between them. Germline V lookup: CDR1 LGHDT, CDR2 YNNKEL (reference sequence).

The chain has TRBV5-1 and TRBJ2-3; 8 bases are shared with TRBD2. The V and J ends lost 2 bases and 11 bases, in that order; junction bases with no gene match: 10. CDR1 is SGHRS and CDR2 is YFSETQ in the germline V gene. The CDR3 runs 14 residues. This chain's CDR3 is CASSFDSGKTEQYF. The CDR3, as DNA: TGCGCCAGCAGCTTTGATAGCGGGAAAACAGAGCAGTATTTT.

The table lists this clonotype with many counts. This sequence joins TRBV5-1 and TRBJ1-1, with D perhaps TRBD1 (5 bases). CDR3 length: 13 residues. Looked up from germline, CDR1 is SGHRS and CDR2 is YFSETQ. The V and J ends lost 0 bases and 5 bases respectively, with 8 bases between them. This CDR3 reads CASSLVGETEAFF. For the CDR3, the DNA is TGCGCCAGCAGCTTGGTAGGGGAAACTGAAGCTTTCTTT.

This clonotype turned up a few times. V gene TRBV2 combines with J gene TRBJ2-3; 9 nucleotides line up with TRBD2. V was pared by 8 bases and J by 4 bases, with 7 bases of the junction left unmatched. The CDR3 contains 14 residues. Germline V gives CDR1 SNHLY, CDR2 FYNNEI. The CDR3 loop reads CASSSGGPSDTQYF. CDR3 nucleotide sequence: TGTGCCAGCTCGAGCGGGGGGCCGTCAGATACGCAGTATTTT. The full variable domain, rest sourced from reference TRBV2 and TRBJ2-3, is EPEVTQTPSHQVTQMGQEVILRCVPISNHLYFYWYRQILGQKVEFLVSFYNNEISEKSEIFDDQFSVERPDGSNFTLKIRSTKLEDSAMYFCASSSGGPSDTQYFGPGTRLTVL.

V is TRBV5-1 and J is TRBJ1-1; 9 bases fit TRBD1. CDR3 size: 15 residues. J gave up 0 bases and V 7 bases, and 7 bases lay outside the gene matches. Germline values: CDR1 SGHRS, CDR2 YFSETQ. Written as DNA, the CDR3 is TGCGCCAGCTCCCGGACAGGGGACGTGAACACTGAAGCTTTCTTT. Translation gives CASSRTGDVNTEAFF.

This clonotype was detected only a few times. The chain has TRBV3-1 and TRBJ1-1, with D tentatively TRBD1 (5 bases). This CDR3 has 13 residues. The germline gives CDR1 LGHDT, CDR2 YNNKEL (reference sequence). Deletions cut 0 bases from V and 11 bases from J, with 13 bases between. This CDR3 reads CASSQEGRGTAFF. CDR3 coding DNA: TGTGCCAGCAGCCAAGAGGGACGGGGTACTGCTTTCTTT.

The CDR3 loop reads CASSFSGTRSYEQYF. The CDR3 DNA reads as TGCGCCAGCAGCTTTAGCGGGACTCGCTCCTACGAGCAGTACTTC. V and J are TRBV5-1 and TRBJ2-7, with TRBD2 identical over 8 bases. The CDR3 is 15 amino acids. The V gene's germline CDR1 is SGHRS and CDR2 YFSETQ. V was pared by 2 bases and J by 0 bases, with 4 bases of the junction left unmatched.